This T cell receptor beta chain was recorded in a study of blood T cells in healthy people across ages. Sample-barcoded 5' priming and a J-beta primer mix drove a second PCR of about 7 to 11 cycles. TCRdb called the 5' RACE reads again in MiXCR, with one record for every CDR3 protein. This sample yields 1.2 million to 1.5 million distinct CDR3 sequences, of which 40% to 50% are seen a single time; 7.9% belongs to the top ten. From germline, CDR1 is MNHNY and CDR2 SVGAGI (reference sequence). V was shortened by 1 base and J by 0 bases, with 12 bases between the two germline ends. This CDR3 contains 16 residues.

J is TRBJ1-2 and V is TRBV6-6; the D is unclear. This TCR was recovered from a woman younger than 30 in good health. Sequencing input: blood. The CDR3 protein is CASSYLGNPSNYGYTF. In DNA, the CDR3 is TGTGCCAGCAGTTACTTAGGGAACCCCTCTAACTATGGCTACACCTTC.